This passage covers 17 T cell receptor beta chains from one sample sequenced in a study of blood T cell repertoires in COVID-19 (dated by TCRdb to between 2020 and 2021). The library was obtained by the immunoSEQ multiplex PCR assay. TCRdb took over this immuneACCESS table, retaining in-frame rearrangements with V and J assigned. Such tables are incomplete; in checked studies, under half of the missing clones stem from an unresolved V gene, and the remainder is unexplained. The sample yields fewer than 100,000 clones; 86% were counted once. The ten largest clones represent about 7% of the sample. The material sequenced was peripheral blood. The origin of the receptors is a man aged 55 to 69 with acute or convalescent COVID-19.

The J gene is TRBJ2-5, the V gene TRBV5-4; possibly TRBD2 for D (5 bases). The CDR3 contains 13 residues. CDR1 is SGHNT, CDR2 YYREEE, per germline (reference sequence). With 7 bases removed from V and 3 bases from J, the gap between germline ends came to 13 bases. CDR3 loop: CASGREPEETQYF. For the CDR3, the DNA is TGTGCCAGCGGCCGGGAACCAGAAGAGACCCAGTACTTC.

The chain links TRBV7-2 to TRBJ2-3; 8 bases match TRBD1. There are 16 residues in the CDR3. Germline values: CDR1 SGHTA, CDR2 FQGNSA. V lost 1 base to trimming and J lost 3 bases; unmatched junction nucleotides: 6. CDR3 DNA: TGTGCCAGCAGCTTAGAGGCCAGGGGGCAAACAGATACGCAGTATTTT. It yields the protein CASSLEARGQTDTQYF.

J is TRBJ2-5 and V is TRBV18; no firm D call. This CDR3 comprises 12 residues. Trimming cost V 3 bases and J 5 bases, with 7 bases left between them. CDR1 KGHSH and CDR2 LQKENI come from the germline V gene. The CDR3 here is CASSPSGETQYF. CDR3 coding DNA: TGTGCCAGCTCACCCTCCGGGGAGACCCAGTACTTC.

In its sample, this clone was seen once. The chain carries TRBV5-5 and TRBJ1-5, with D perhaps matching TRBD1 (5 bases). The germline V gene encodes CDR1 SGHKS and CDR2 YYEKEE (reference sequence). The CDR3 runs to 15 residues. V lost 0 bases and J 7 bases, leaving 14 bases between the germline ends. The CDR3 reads CASSLGEGFRQPQHF. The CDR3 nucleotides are TGTGCCAGCAGCTTGGGGGAGGGGTTTCGCCAGCCCCAGCATTTT.

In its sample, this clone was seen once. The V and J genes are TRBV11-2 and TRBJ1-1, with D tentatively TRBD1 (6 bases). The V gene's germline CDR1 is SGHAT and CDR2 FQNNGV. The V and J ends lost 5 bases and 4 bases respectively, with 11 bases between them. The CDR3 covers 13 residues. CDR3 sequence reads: CASSMDSPTEAFF. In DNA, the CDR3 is TGTGCCAGCAGCATGGACAGCCCCACTGAAGCTTTCTTT.

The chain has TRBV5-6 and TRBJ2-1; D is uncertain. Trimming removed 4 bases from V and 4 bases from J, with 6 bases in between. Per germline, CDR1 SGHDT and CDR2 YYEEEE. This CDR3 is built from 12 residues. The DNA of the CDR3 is TGTGCCAGCAGCCGACTTTACAATGAGCAGTTCTTC. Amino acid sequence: CASSRLYNEQFF.

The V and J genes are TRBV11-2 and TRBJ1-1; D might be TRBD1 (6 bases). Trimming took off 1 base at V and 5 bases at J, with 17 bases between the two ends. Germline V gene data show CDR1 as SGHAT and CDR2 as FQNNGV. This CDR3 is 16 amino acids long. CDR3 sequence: CASSLADLPRGTEAFF. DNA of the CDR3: TGTGCCAGCAGCTTAGCCGACCTGCCAAGGGGGACTGAAGCTTTCTTT. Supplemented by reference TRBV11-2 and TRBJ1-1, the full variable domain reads EAGVAQSPRYKIIEKRQSVAFWCNPISGHATLYWYQQILGQGPKLLIQFQNNGVVDDSQLPKDRFSAERLKGVDSTLKIQPAKLEDSAVYLCASSLADLPRGTEAFFGQGTRLTVV.

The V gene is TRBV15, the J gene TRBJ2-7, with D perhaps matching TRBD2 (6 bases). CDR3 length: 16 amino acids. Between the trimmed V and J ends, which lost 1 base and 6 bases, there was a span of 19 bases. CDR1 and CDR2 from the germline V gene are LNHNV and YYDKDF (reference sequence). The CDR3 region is CATSRVKEGPLPEQYF. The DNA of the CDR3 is TGTGCCACCAGCAGAGTTAAGGAGGGCCCGCTCCCCGAGCAGTACTTC.

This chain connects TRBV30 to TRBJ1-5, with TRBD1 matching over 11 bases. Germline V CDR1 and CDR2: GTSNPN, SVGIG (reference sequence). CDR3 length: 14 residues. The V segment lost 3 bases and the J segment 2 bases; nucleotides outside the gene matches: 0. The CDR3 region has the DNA TGTGCCTGGAGGGGACAGGGGGGCAATCAGCCCCAGCATTTT. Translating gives CAWRGQGGNQPQHF. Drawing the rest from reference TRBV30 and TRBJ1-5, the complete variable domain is SQTIHQWPATLVQPVGSPLSLECTVEGTSNPNLYWYRQAAGRGLQLLFYSVGIGQISSEVPQNLSASRPQDRQFILSSKKLLLSDSGFYLCAWRGQGGNQPQHFGDGTRLSIL.

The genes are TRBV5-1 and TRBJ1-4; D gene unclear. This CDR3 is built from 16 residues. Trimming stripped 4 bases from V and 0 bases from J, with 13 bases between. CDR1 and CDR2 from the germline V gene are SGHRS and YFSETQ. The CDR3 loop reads CASSPTGIATNEKLFF. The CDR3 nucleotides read TGCGCCAGCAGCCCCACCGGGATTGCAACTAATGAAAAACTGTTTTTT.

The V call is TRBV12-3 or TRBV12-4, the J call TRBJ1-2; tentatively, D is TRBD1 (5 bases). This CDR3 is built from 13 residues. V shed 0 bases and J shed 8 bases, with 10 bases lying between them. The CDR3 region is CASSLAIWGGYTF. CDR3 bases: TGTGCCAGCAGTTTAGCGATTTGGGGCGGCTACACCTTC.

The CDR3 bases are TGCGCCAGCAGCTTGAGCCAAAACACTGAAGCTTTCTTT. Amino acid sequence: CASSLSQNTEAFF. The chain links TRBV5-1 to TRBJ1-1; no reliable D call. V dropped 1 base and J dropped 2 bases, with 6 bases sitting between them. There are 13 residues in the CDR3. Per germline, CDR1 SGHRS and CDR2 YFSETQ.

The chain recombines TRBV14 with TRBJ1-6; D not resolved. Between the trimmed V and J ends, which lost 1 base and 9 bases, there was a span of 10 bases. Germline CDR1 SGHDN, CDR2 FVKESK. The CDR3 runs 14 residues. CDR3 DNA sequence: TGTGCCAGCAGCCAAGTGAGTTCCGCTTCACCCCTCCACTTT. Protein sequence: CASSQVSSASPLHF.

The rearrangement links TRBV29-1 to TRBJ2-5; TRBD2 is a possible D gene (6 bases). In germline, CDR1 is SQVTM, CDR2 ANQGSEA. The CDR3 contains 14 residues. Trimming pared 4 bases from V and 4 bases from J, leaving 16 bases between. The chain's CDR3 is CSVGTGLIGETQYF. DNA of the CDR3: TGCAGCGTTGGCACTGGACTAATCGGAGAGACCCAGTACTTC.

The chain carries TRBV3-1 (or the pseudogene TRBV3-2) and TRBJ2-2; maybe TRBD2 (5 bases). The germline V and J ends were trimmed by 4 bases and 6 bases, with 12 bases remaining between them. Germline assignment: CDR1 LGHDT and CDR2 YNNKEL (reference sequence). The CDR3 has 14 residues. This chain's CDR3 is CASSPPRASGELFF. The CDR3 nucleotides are TGTGCCAGCAGCCCCCCGAGGGCGTCCGGGGAGCTGTTTTTT.

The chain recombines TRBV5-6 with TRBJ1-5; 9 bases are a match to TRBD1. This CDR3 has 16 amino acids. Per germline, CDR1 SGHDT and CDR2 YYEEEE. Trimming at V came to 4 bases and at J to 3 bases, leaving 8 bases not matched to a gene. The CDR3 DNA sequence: TGTGCCAGCAGCACGGGACAGGGTCGACCCAATCAGCCCCAGCATTTT. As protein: CASSTGQGRPNQPQHF.

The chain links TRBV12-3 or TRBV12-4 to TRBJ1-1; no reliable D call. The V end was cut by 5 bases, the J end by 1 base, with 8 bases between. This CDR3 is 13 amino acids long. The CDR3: CASSRTPNTEAFF. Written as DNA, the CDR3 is TGTGCCAGCAGTCGAACTCCGAACACTGAAGCTTTCTTT.